This T cell receptor (beta chain) was captured by sequencing in a study of regulatory T cells in long-lasting Graves disease. Noted time point: newly diagnosed GD, antithyroid drugs for less than 3 months. Making the TCR library involved RNA that had been extracted from PBMCs. V gave up 6 bases and J gave up 3 bases; unmatched junction bases: 7. The CDR3 loop spans 14 amino acids. Germline V gives CDR1 MNHEY, CDR2 SVGEGT. Study results and limitations: Accuracy could have been hurt by small sample size. TRBV28, TRBJ1-2 and TRBJ2-5 were segments that persistent disease favored. The persistent group shared 2,500 to 3,000 public clonotypes, more than the 966 shared by new patients.

HTBI primers from iRepertoire and Arm-PCR of CDR3 regions yielded the TCR beta libraries. TCRdb recomputed calls from the multiplex PCR reads with MiXCR, one row per CDR3 protein. Of some 350,000 distinct CDR3 sequences listed, around 16% are singletons. This clonotype was seen repeatedly, ten times or more. Its antigen is as yet unknown. These data were also filed under a second study, of T cells in Graves' hyperthyroidism and ophthalmopathy. That study adds: Progression to ophthalmopathy was predicted a median of about six months early.

J is TRBJ1-2 and V is TRBV6-2 or TRBV6-3, with 7 bases that match TRBD1. This sequence was found in a woman aged 18-30 years with Graves disease. The sequences come from peripheral blood mononuclear cells (PBMCs), collected at new diagnosis, from a patient treated with antithyroid drugs. The CDR3 sequence is CASSPGQIDYGYTF. The CDR3 nucleotides are TGTGCCAGCAGCCCGGGACAGATTGACTATGGCTACACCTTC.